Listed below are T cell receptor beta chains from one sample, sequenced in a study of radiotherapy plus CTLA-4 blockade in lung cancer. The table came from immunoSEQ multiplex PCR; TCRdb's copy has only in-frame clones and leaves some out. The sample yields about 31,000 clones, more than 75% seen once. The source was peripheral blood, collected from a patient treated with radiotherapy plus ipilimumab. These receptor sequences come from a human donor with non-small cell lung cancer who had stable disease on radiotherapy plus ipilimumab. Each CDR3 is given with its conserved first and last residue. The D gene is left open where the match is weak. Some rows have no size entry. The others give once, few or many, or a class for an expanded clone.

V	size	J	D	CDR3	DNA
TRBV5-1	.	TRBJ1-2	.	CASSPPGQLYGYTF	TGCGCCAGCAGCCCCCCGGGACAACTCTATGGCTACACCTTC
TRBV5-1	.	TRBJ2-2	TRBD1	CASSLALGTGGAAGELFF	TGCGCCAGCAGCTTGGCCCTAGGGACAGGGGGCGCGGCCGGGGAGCTGTTTTTT
TRBV14	.	TRBJ1-1	.	CASSRLNEAFF	TGTGCCAGCAGCCGGCTGAATGAAGCTTTCTTT
TRBV5-8	.	TRBJ2-3	TRBD2	CASSMGLPTDTQYF	TGTGCCAGCAGCATGGGACTACCCACAGATACGCAGTATTTT
TRBV7-2	.	TRBJ2-7	.	CASSISLGGSSYEQYF	TGTGCCAGCAGCATCTCGCTGGGGGGTAGCTCCTACGAGCAGTACTTC
TRBV18	.	TRBJ1-5	.	CASSPRGVGAGNQPQHF	TGTGCCAGCTCACCTCGCGGTGTGGGGGCCGGGAATCAGCCCCAGCATTTT
TRBV19	few	TRBJ1-2	.	CASSFREGGYTF	TGTGCCAGTAGTTTCCGGGAAGGAGGCTACACCTTC
TRBV7-6	.	TRBJ2-6	.	CASSPGASGANVLTF	TGTGCCAGCAGCCCCGGGGCCTCTGGGGCCAACGTCCTGACTTTC
TRBV10-3	.	TRBJ1-1	.	CAIRNGQYLNTEAFF	TGTGCCATCAGAAACGGACAGTACTTGAACACTGAAGCTTTCTTT
TRBV5-6	.	TRBJ2-5	TRBD1	CASSPTGLGTQETQYF	TGTGCCAGCAGCCCGACAGGGTTGGGTACACAAGAGACCCAGTACTTC
TRBV5-4	.	TRBJ1-1	.	CASSLWAVNTEAFF	TGTGCCAGCAGCTTATGGGCAGTGAACACTGAAGCTTTCTTT
TRBV5-1	.	TRBJ1-6	.	CASGESSYNSPLHF	TGCGCCAGCGGGGAGAGCTCCTATAATTCACCCCTCCACTTT
TRBV19	.	TRBJ1-5	.	CASSPQGSQPQHF	TGTGCCAGTAGTCCCCAGGGAAGTCAGCCCCAGCATTTT
TRBV6-1	few	TRBJ1-3	TRBD1	CASRHRQGRNTIYF	TGTGCCAGCAGACATAGACAGGGGCGGAACACCATATATTTT
TRBV2	.	TRBJ1-3	.	CASSVLEGRVEPSGNTIYF	TGTGCCAGCAGTGTCTTGGAGGGGAGGGTTGAGCCCTCTGGAAACACCATATATTTT
TRBV2	.	TRBJ1-2	.	CASSVGPYGYTF	TGTGCCAGCAGTGTAGGTCCGTATGGCTACACCTTC
TRBV2	.	TRBJ2-6	.	CASPLQGAGANVLTF	TGTGCCAGCCCCCTCCAGGGAGCTGGGGCCAACGTCCTGACTTTC
TRBV4-1	.	TRBJ1-5	.	CASSQEADYNSNQPQHF	TGCGCCAGCAGCCAAGAGGCCGACTATAATAGCAATCAGCCCCAGCATTTT
TRBV6-1	.	TRBJ2-1	.	CASRRGVPGNEQFF	TGTGCCAGCAGGAGGGGCGTCCCTGGCAATGAGCAGTTCTTC
TRBV6-5	.	TRBJ2-1	TRBD2	CASRTGGGGCGEQFF	TGTGCCAGCCGTACGGGAGGGGGGGGGTGCGGGGAGCAGTTCTTC
TRBV9	.	TRBJ2-3	.	CASSVSKVGGDSTDTQYF	TGTGCCAGCAGCGTATCTAAGGTGGGCGGGGATAGCACAGATACGCAGTATTTT
TRBV6-5	.	TRBJ2-5	.	CASRTRDYQETQYF	TGTGCCAGCAGAACCCGGGACTACCAAGAGACCCAGTACTTC
TRBV10-3	.	TRBJ1-6	TRBD1	CAISARDREANSPLHF	TGTGCCATCAGTGCTCGGGACAGGGAGGCGAATTCACCCCTCCACTTT
TRBV6-5	.	TRBJ1-1	.	CASRTGLEAFF	TGTGCCAGCAGAACGGGACTTGAAGCTTTCTTT
TRBV25-1	.	TRBJ1-1	TRBD1	CASSDRGRGTGFFF	TGTGCCAGCAGTGATCGGGGGCGTGGGACAGGGTTTTTCTTT
TRBV27	.	TRBJ1-3	TRBD1	CASSSGTGGRNTIYF	TGTGCCAGCAGTTCCGGGACAGGGGGCCGAAACACCATATATTTT
TRBV6-9	.	TRBJ2-3	TRBD1	CASSQGQGKARNTQYF	TGTGCCAGCAGCCAAGGACAGGGGAAGGCCAGAAATACGCAGTATTTT
TRBV4-1	.	TRBJ1-5	.	CASSQVGGNQPQHF	TGCGCCAGCAGCCAAGTGGGAGGCAATCAGCCCCAGCATTTT
TRBV5-1	once	TRBJ1-5	.	CASSLSGLREPQHF	TGCGCCAGCAGCTTGTCGGGGCTTCGGGAGCCCCAGCATTTT
TRBV28	.	TRBJ1-2	.	CASSLRLQVGGYTF	TGTGCCAGCAGTTTGAGGCTCCAGGTTGGGGGCTACACCTTC
TRBV2	.	TRBJ1-5	.	CASSEAGLISNQPQHF	TGTGCCAGCAGTGAAGCGGGCCTCATTAGCAATCAGCCCCAGCATTTT
TRBV2	.	TRBJ2-2	TRBD2	CASRASGANTGELFF	TGTGCCAGCCGGGCTAGCGGGGCGAACACCGGGGAGCTGTTTTTT
TRBV5-1	.	TRBJ2-6	TRBD1	CASSLGLGQGSGANVLTF	TGCGCCAGCAGCTTGGGACTAGGACAGGGGTCTGGGGCCAACGTCCTGACTTTC
TRBV14	.	TRBJ1-1	.	CASSQEWGSTEAFF	TGTGCCAGCAGCCAAGAATGGGGCTCCACTGAAGCTTTCTTT
TRBV5-6	few	TRBJ1-1	.	CASSLGRGGTEAFF	TGTGCCAGCAGCTTGGGCCGAGGGGGCACTGAAGCTTTCTTT
TRBV6-5	few	TRBJ1-5	.	CASSITNDQPQHF	TGTGCCAGCAGTATCACCAACGATCAGCCCCAGCATTTT
TRBV7-6	medium-sized	TRBJ1-2	.	CASSLGRSYGYTF	TGTGCCAGCAGCTTAGGACGGTCCTATGGCTACACCTTC
TRBV2	.	TRBJ1-2	.	CASSEAFYGYTF	TGTGCCAGCAGTGAGGCATTCTATGGCTACACCTTC
TRBV4-1	.	TRBJ1-5	.	CASSWDNNQPQHF	TGCGCCAGCAGCTGGGACAACAATCAGCCCCAGCATTTT
TRBV27	.	TRBJ1-4	.	CASSFGRGVNEKLFF	TGTGCCAGCAGTTTCGGCAGGGGAGTGAATGAAAAACTGTTTTTT
TRBV2	.	TRBJ1-1	.	CASRTARGEAFF	TGTGCCAGCAGGACGGCCCGGGGTGAAGCTTTCTTT
TRBV19	few	TRBJ2-6	.	CASSIFGTPSSGANVLTF	TGTGCCAGTAGTATATTCGGGACACCTTCCTCCGGGGCCAACGTCCTGACTTTC
TRBV29-1	few	TRBJ2-3	.	CSVGVLALSSTDTQYF	TGCAGCGTTGGCGTCCTGGCTTTATCTAGCACAGATACGCAGTATTTT
TRBV19	few	TRBJ1-4	.	CASSIQGNEKLFF	TGTGCCAGTAGTATACAGGGGAATGAAAAACTGTTTTTT
TRBV9	.	TRBJ2-2	TRBD1	CASTAGGSGELFF	TGTGCCAGCACTGCAGGGGGTAGTGGGGAGCTGTTTTTT
TRBV28	few	TRBJ1-1	.	CASSPSRGITEAFF	TGTGCCAGCAGCCCCTCCAGGGGAATCACTGAAGCTTTCTTT
TRBV7-8	.	TRBJ2-7	.	CASSLNSPGSYEQYF	TGTGCCAGCAGCTTAAACTCCCCCGGAAGCTACGAGCAGTACTTC
TRBV30	.	TRBJ2-1	.	CAWGGRVEQFF	TGTGCCTGGGGGGGCAGAGTAGAGCAGTTCTTC
TRBV6-6	.	TRBJ2-7	.	CASSYSSVGEQYF	TGTGCCAGCAGTTACTCTTCCGTCGGCGAGCAGTACTTC
TRBV30	.	TRBJ1-2	.	CAWKKREVPAGSPFYGYTF	TGTGCCTGGAAAAAGAGGGAGGTGCCGGCTGGGAGCCCCTTCTATGGCTACACCTTC
TRBV6-1	few	TRBJ1-1	TRBD1	CASSSLLTGSTEAFF	TGTGCCAGCAGTTCACTCTTGACAGGGAGCACTGAAGCTTTCTTT
TRBV7-3	once	TRBJ2-1	.	CASSPHPGNEQFF	TGTGCCAGCAGCCCCCACCCTGGGAATGAGCAGTTCTTC
TRBV5-1	.	TRBJ1-3	.	CASSFAGAQFGNTIYF	TGCGCCAGCAGCTTCGCAGGCGCCCAATTTGGGAACACCATATATTTT
TRBV19	.	TRBJ2-5	TRBD1	CASKKAGQGETQYF	TGTGCCAGCAAAAAGGCGGGACAGGGAGAGACCCAGTACTTC
TRBV7-8	.	TRBJ2-5	.	CASSRDQETQYF	TGTGCCAGCAGCAGAGATCAAGAGACCCAGTACTTC
TRBV7-9	once	TRBJ1-2	.	CASEMINYGYTF	TGTGCCAGCGAGATGATCAACTATGGCTACACCTTC
TRBV30	.	TRBJ1-4	.	CAWSVILGPRFF	TGTGCCTGGAGTGTAATACTAGGGCCTCGGTTTTTT
TRBV9	.	TRBJ2-1	TRBD2	CASSVGGTINEQFF	TGTGCCAGCAGCGTAGGGGGGACTATCAATGAGCAGTTCTTC
TRBV30	.	TRBJ2-1	.	CAWSVRNSYNEQFF	TGTGCCTGGAGTGTGCGTAACTCCTACAATGAGCAGTTCTTC
TRBV7-2	.	TRBJ2-1	TRBD2	CASSLERGLNNEQFF	TGTGCCAGCAGCTTAGAGCGGGGGCTTAACAATGAGCAGTTCTTC